The present T cell receptor (beta chain) was sequenced within a study of cytomegalovirus exposure and HLA in healthy donors. For the study at large: A subsequent analysis reported that the 120 validation repertoires were produced on the same platform that had also been used for the 500 to 700 first-cohort repertoires.

Here immunoSEQ multiplex PCR was the method, and the copy in TCRdb shows in-frame clones only, minus some. The repertoire holds 190,000 or so clones, 80% to 85% seen once, with approximately 2.9% in the top ten. Germline V CDR1 and CDR2: KGHSH, LQKENI. V was pared by 0 bases and J by 5 bases, with 5 bases of the junction left unmatched. The CDR3 is 18 amino acids. The donors belonged to the approximately 120-subject validation cohort, separate from the approximately 700-subject first cohort. The chain has TRBV18 and TRBJ2-2; 14 bases line up with TRBD2. This sequence was found in a woman between 18 and 29 years old in good health and CMV-seropositive. What was sequenced was PBMCs. The CDR3 reads CASSPPGLAGGTTGELFF. The CDR3 region has the DNA TGTGCCAGCTCACCACCCGGACTAGCGGGGGGAACGACCGGGGAGCTGTTTTTT.